The present TCR beta chain was sequenced within a study of OX40 agonist ivuxolimab in advanced cancers. The overall study: The diagnoses of dose-escalation patients were hepatocellular carcinoma, melanoma, renal cell or head and neck cancer.

Data came from immunoSEQ multiplex PCR; TCRdb stores just in-frame clones and leaves some out. The data contain around 35,000 clones, around 80% of them singletons. V dropped 7 bases and J dropped 2 bases, with 16 bases sitting between them. Germline CDR1 is LNHDA and CDR2 is SQIVND (reference sequence). The CDR3 consists of 15 residues. This TCR came from an adult with an advanced solid tumor such as melanoma, head and neck, liver or kidney cancer. The sequences come from CD4+ or CD8+ T cells sorted from blood, collected in a trial of the OX40 agonist ivuxolimab. This chain links TRBV19 with TRBJ2-3; possibly TRBD2 for D (6 bases). The CDR3 loop is CASKEGWDHTDTQYF. In nucleotides, the CDR3 is TGTGCCAGTAAGGAGGGGTGGGACCACACAGATACGCAGTATTTT.